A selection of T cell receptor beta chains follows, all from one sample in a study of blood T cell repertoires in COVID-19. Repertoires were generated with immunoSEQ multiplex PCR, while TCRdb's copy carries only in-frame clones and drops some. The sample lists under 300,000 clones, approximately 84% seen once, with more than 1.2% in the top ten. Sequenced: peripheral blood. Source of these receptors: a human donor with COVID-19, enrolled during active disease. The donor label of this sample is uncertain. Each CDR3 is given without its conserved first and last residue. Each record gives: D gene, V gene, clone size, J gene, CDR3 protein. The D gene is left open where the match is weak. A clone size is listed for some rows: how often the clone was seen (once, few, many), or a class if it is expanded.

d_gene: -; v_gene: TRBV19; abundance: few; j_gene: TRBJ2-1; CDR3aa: ASSIRSNEQF
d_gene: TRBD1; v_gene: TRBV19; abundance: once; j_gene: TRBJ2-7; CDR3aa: ASSIRDRLYEQY
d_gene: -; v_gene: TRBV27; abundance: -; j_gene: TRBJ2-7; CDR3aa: ASSQSGSGSYEQY
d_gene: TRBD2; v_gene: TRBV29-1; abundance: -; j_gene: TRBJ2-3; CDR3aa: SVDLSGADTQY
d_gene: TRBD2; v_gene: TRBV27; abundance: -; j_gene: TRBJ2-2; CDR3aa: ASKSVSGSRTGELF
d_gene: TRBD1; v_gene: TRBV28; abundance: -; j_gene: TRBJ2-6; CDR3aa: ASSPLPDRFAGANVLT
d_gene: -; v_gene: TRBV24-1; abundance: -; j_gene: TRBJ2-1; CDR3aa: ATSGGVEGRFIGEQF
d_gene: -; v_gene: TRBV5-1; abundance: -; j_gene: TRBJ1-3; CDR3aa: ASRTNPANSGNTIY
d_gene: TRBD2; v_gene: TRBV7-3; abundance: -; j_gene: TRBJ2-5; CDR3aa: ASSLSAGGPWETQY
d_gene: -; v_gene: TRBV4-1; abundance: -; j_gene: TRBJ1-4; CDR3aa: ASSQGQVTNEKLF
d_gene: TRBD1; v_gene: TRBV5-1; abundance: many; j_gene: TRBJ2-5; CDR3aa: ASSSSGTGRRETQY
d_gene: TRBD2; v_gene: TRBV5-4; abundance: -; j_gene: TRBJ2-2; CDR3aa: ASRDGAAGGWVGELF
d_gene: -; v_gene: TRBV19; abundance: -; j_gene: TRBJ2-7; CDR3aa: ASSQGRLSNYEQY
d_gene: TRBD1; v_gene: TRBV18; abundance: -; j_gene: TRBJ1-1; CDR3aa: ASSPGQPNTEAF
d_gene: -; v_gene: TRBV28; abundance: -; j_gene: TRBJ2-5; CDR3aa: ASSPYGGGGRRETQY
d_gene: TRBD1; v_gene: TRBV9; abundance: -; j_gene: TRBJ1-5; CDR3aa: ASSAGQGLYQPQH
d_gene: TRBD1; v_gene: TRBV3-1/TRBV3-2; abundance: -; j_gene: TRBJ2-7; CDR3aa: ASSSTYRGQTYEQY
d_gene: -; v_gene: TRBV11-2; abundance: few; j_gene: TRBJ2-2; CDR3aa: ASSLRSGTTGELF
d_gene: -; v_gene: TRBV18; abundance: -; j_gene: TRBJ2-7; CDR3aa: ASSRGLSGYSYEQY
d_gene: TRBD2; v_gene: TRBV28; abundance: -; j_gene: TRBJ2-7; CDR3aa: ASSLGTSDYEQY
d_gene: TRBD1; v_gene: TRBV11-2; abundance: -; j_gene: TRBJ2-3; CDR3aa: ASSWDRGSTDTQY
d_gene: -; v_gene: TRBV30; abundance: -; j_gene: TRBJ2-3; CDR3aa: AWSVRGSTDTQY
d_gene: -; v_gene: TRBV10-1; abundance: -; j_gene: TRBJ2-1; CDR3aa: ASSPGVGAMQF
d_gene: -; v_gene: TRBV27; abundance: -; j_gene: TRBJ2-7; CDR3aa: ASSLRRGDYEQY
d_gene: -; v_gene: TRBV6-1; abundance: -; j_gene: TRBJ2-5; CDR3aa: ASSEATAGFETQY
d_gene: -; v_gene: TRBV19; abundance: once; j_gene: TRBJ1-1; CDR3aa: ASSSQVVTEAF
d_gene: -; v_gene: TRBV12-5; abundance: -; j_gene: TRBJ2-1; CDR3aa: ASGLEVASNEQF
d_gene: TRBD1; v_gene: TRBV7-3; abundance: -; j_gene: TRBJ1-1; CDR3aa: ASSPGTGFGTEAF
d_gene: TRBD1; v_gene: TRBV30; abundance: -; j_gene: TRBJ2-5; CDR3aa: AWRSRDRGHGTQY
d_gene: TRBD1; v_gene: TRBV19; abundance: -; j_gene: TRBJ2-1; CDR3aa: ASSTTRDRAVEQF
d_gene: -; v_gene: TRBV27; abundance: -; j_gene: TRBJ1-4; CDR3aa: ASSLSRGDEKLF
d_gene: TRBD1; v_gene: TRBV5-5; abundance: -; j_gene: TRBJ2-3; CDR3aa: ASSLVRDRGADTQY
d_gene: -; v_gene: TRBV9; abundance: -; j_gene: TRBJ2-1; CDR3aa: ASSDPGVSYNEQF
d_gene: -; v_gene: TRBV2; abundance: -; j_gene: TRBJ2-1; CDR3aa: ASSPLARALHEQF
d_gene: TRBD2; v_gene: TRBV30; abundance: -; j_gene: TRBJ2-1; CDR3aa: AWSPLAGVYAQF
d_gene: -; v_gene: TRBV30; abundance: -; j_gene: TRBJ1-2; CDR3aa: AWVGGGYGYT
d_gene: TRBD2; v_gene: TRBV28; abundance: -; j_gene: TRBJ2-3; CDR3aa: ATSLAGGTDTQY
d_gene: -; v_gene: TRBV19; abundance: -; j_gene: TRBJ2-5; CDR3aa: ASSPRQGGETQY
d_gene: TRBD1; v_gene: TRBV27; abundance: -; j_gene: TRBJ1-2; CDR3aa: ASSSNLGQGTNYGYT
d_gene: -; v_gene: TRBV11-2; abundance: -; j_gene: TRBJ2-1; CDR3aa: ASSLDVRSGEQF
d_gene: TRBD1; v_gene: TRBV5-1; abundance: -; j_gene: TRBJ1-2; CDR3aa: ASSLANTGTGTAGGYT
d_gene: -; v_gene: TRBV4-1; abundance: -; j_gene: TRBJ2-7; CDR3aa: ASSQDISGNYEQY